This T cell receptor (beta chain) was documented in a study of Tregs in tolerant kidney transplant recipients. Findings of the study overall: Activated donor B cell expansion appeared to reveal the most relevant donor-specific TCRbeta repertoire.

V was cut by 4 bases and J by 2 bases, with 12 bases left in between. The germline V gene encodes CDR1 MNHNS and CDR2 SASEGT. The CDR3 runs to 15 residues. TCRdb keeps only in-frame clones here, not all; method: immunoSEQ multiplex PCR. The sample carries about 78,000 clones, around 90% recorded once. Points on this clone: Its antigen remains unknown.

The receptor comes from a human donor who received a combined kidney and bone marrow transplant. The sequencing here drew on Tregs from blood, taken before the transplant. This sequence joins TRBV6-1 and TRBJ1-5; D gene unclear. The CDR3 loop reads CASSARARGNQPQHF. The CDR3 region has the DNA TGTGCCAGCAGTGCACGAGCCCGGGGCAATCAGCCCCAGCATTTT.